Listed below are T cell receptor beta chains from one sample, sequenced in a study of naive and memory T cell subsets. TCRdb independently ran MiXCR on the UMI-ligation and nested PCR reads; one entry per CDR3 protein. The data contain 120,000 to 150,000 distinct CDR3 sequences, about a sixth of them singletons. Sample: naive CD4+ T cells from blood. The origin of the receptors is a human donor in good health. Each CDR3 is given with its conserved first and last residue. D genes are given only for firm matches. Size values are once, few and many counts, or a class for expanded clones, and some rows have none.

TRBV12-3/TRBV12-4	.	TRBJ1-4	.	CASSFKVDEKLFF	TGTGCCAGCAGTTTTAAGGTGGATGAAAAACTGTTTTTT
TRBV3-1	.	TRBJ2-7	TRBD1	CASSQMDRGAYEQYF	TGTGCCAGCAGCCAGATGGACAGGGGGGCCTACGAGCAGTACTTC
TRBV2	few	TRBJ2-7	.	CASSPRSGEQYF	TGTGCCAGCAGTCCTCGGAGCGGCGAGCAGTACTTC
TRBV10-3	.	TRBJ2-7	TRBD2	CAIGGLAGYEQYF	TGTGCCATCGGGGGACTAGCGGGATACGAGCAGTACTTC
TRBV28	few	TRBJ1-1	.	CASSTPSAGVNTEAFF	TGTGCCAGCAGTACACCGTCGGCGGGCGTGAACACTGAAGCTTTCTTT
TRBV11-2	.	TRBJ2-5	.	CASSLDPGSETQYF	TGTGCCAGCAGCTTAGACCCAGGATCGGAGACCCAGTACTTC
TRBV7-2	.	TRBJ2-1	TRBD2	CASSTSGTYNEQFF	TGTGCCAGCAGTACTAGCGGGACCTACAATGAGCAGTTCTTC
TRBV2	few	TRBJ2-5	.	CASTRGYQETQYF	TGTGCCAGCACCCGGGGGTACCAAGAGACCCAGTACTTC
TRBV2	.	TRBJ1-1	.	CASRSSFATEAFF	TGTGCCAGCAGGAGTTCATTTGCCACTGAAGCTTTCTTT
TRBV29-1	few	TRBJ2-3	TRBD2	CSGEGTSGSTDTQYF	TGCAGCGGAGAGGGGACTAGCGGGAGCACAGATACGCAGTATTTT
TRBV12-3/TRBV12-4	once	TRBJ1-1	.	CASSFGFGNMNTEAFF	TGTGCCAGCAGTTTTGGGTTCGGGAACATGAACACTGAAGCTTTCTTT
TRBV9	few	TRBJ2-7	TRBD1	CASSVGQGPSYEQYF	TGTGCCAGCAGCGTAGGACAGGGGCCCAGCTACGAGCAGTACTTC
TRBV24-1	many	TRBJ2-2	.	CATSDPGESLPGELFF	TGTGCCACCAGTGACCCCGGCGAGTCACTTCCCGGGGAGCTGTTTTTT
TRBV7-2	.	TRBJ2-3	.	CASSYAAREPDTQYF	TGTGCCAGCAGCTACGCGGCCCGGGAACCAGATACGCAGTATTTT
TRBV12-3/TRBV12-4	many	TRBJ2-5	TRBD2	CASSSGDQETQYF	TGTGCCAGCAGTAGCGGGGATCAAGAGACCCAGTACTTC
TRBV12-3/TRBV12-4	few	TRBJ2-7	.	CASSGGSGYEQYF	TGTGCCAGCAGTGGAGGGAGCGGGTACGAGCAGTACTTC
TRBV20-1	few	TRBJ1-5	.	CSARGPGHLPQHF	TGCAGTGCTAGAGGTCCAGGGCATTTGCCCCAGCATTTT
TRBV7-9	many	TRBJ2-5	.	CASSVRIQETQYF	TGTGCCAGCAGCGTCAGGATTCAAGAGACCCAGTACTTC
TRBV29-1	few	TRBJ2-6	TRBD1	CRPGQGNPGANVLTF	TGCAGACCCGGACAGGGTAACCCTGGGGCCAACGTCCTGACTTTC
TRBV10-3	few	TRBJ2-1	TRBD2	CAISESGGRVYNEQFF	TGTGCCATCAGTGAGTCGGGCGGGAGGGTGTACAATGAGCAGTTCTTC
TRBV12-3/TRBV12-4	.	TRBJ1-2	.	CASSFFGARASYGYTF	TGTGCCAGCAGTTTCTTCGGGGCCCGGGCGAGCTATGGCTACACCTTC
TRBV7-3	.	TRBJ2-1	.	CASSSARTQFGNEQFF	TGTGCCAGCAGCTCGGCCAGGACGCAGTTCGGCAATGAGCAGTTCTTC
TRBV12-3/TRBV12-4	few	TRBJ2-3	TRBD2	CASRRTSWHTQYF	TGTGCCAGCAGAAGGACTAGCTGGCATACGCAGTATTTT
TRBV10-2	many	TRBJ2-1	.	CASSALATSYNEQFF	TGCGCCAGCAGTGCATTAGCGACTTCCTACAATGAGCAGTTCTTC